The clone carrying this T cell receptor beta chain has more than one count but fewer than ten. The sample comes from a study of T cells after yellow fever vaccination. TCRdb reprocessed the 5' RACE reads with MiXCR, giving one entry per CDR3 protein. This table has some 68,000 distinct CDR3 sequences, under 8% appearing once. The sequencing here drew on CD8+ T cells sorted from PBMCs, taken 35 to 50 days after the first yellow fever vaccination. The receptor was isolated from a man aged 18-30 years who received the YFV17D yellow fever vaccine.

The CDR3 is CATSRELRESKNIQYF. The CDR3 nucleotides are TGTGCCACTAGTCGGGAGCTCAGGGAATCCAAAAACATTCAGTACTTC. This rearrangement joins TRBV6-1 to TRBJ2-4; D might be TRBD2 (6 bases). Germline CDR1 reads MNHNS; CDR2 reads SASEGT. V dropped 10 bases and J dropped 2 bases, with 21 bases sitting between them. The CDR3 consists of 16 residues.